The 20 T cell receptor beta chains below were found in one sample sequenced in a study of T-cell reconstitution after alpha-beta-depleted transplantation in children. Preparation of the TCRbeta library was carried out with unique molecular identifiers. From the PCR reads, TCRdb called clonotypes with MiXCR, one entry per CDR3 protein. The table records tens of thousands of distinct CDR3 sequences, roughly 46% of them present only once. The input for sequencing was PBMCs, mostly from graft donor cells, taken 360 days after TCRalphabeta/CD19-depleted stem cell transplant. The receptor set was obtained from a male patient aged 5 to 17 who had a stem cell transplant for acute lymphoblastic leukemia, so the T cells may come from the graft donor.

The chain combines TRBV9 with TRBJ2-5; no clear D. CDR1 is SGDLS and CDR2 is YYNGEE in the germline V gene. The CDR3 is 14 amino acids. V was trimmed by 1 base and J by 5 bases, leaving 12 bases between them. The CDR3 DNA sequence: TGTGCCAGCAGCGTACATGATAGGCGGGAGACCCAGTACTTC. Amino acid sequence: CASSVHDRRETQYF.

This clonotype was seen only a few times. V gene TRBV6-5 combines with J gene TRBJ2-2; D is unresolved. CDR3 length equals 12 residues. CDR1 is MNHEY and CDR2 is SVGAGI in the germline V gene. Trimming took 5 bases from V and 6 from J, leaving 7 bases between them. In DNA form, the CDR3 reads TGTGCCAGCAGTGGCCTCCCCGGGGAGCTGTTTTTT. Its protein product is CASSGLPGELFF.

The rearrangement joins TRBV5-1 to TRBJ2-1; 8 bases map to TRBD2. V shed 4 bases, J shed 4 bases, and the junction held 4 bases outside the gene matches. CDR3 length: 14 amino acids. The germline V gene encodes CDR1 SGHRS and CDR2 YFSETQ. This CDR3 is CASSPGLEYNEQFF. Written as DNA, the CDR3 is TGCGCCAGCAGCCCGGGACTAGAGTACAATGAGCAGTTCTTC.

The chain carries TRBV5-1 and TRBJ1-5; TRBD1 is a possible D gene (5 bases). Germline V gene sequence: CDR1 SGHRS, CDR2 YFSETQ. V lost 0 bases, J lost 0 bases, and 13 bases lay in between. The CDR3 loop spans 17 amino acids. This CDR3 is CASSLVFPTDSNQPQHF. The CDR3, as DNA: TGCGCCAGCAGCTTGGTTTTCCCGACAGATAGCAATCAGCCCCAGCATTTT.

This clonotype was picked up one time. CDR3 nucleotide sequence: TGCGCCAGCAGCCTCTTACGTGGGTTGCAAGAGACCCAGTACTTC. This translates into CASSLLRGLQETQYF. The chain joins TRBV5-1 to TRBJ2-5, with no clear D. This CDR3 spans 15 amino acids. Germline assignment: CDR1 SGHRS and CDR2 YFSETQ. V was pared by 4 bases and J by 2 bases, with 15 bases between. Variable domain in full (rest from reference TRBV5-1 and TRBJ2-5): KAGVTQTPRYLIKTRGQQVTLSCSPISGHRSVSWYQQTPGQGLQFLFEYFSETQRNKGNFPGRFSGRQFSNSRSEMNVSTLELGDSALYLCASSLLRGLQETQYFGPGTRLLVL.

This clonotype was seen many times. This chain joins TRBV9 and TRBJ1-1; D remains unclear. The germline V gene has CDR1 SGDLS and CDR2 YYNGEE. The ends were cut back, 0 bases at V and 3 bases at J, with 6 bases in the middle. The CDR3 length is 13 residues. DNA for the CDR3: TGTGCCAGCAGCGTAGCGGGGTACACTGAAGCTTTCTTT. It yields the protein CASSVAGYTEAFF. Full variable domain (outside the CDR3, taken from reference TRBV9 and TRBJ1-1): DSGVTQTPKHLITATGQRVTLRCSPRSGDLSVYWYQQSLDQGLQFLIQYYNGEERAKGNILERFSAQQFPDLHSELNLSSLELGDSALYFCASSVAGYTEAFFGQGTRLTVV.

This clonotype turned up a few times. The genes are TRBV25-1 and TRBJ2-2; TRBD1 aligns across 8 bases. The CDR3 extends over 16 amino acids. Germline V gene lookup returns CDR1 MGHDK and CDR2 SYGVNS. With V trimmed by 1 base and J by 1 base, 2 bases remained unmatched. The CDR3 region has the DNA TGTGCCAGCAGTGAATGGGGGACAGGGAACACCGGGGAGCTGTTTTTT. Protein sequence: CASSEWGTGNTGELFF. Complete variable domain (other parts from reference TRBV25-1 and TRBJ2-2): EADIYQTPRYLVIGTGKKITLECSQTMGHDKMYWYQQDPGMELHLIHYSYGVNSTEKGDLSSESTVSRIRTEHFPLTLESARPSHTSQYLCASSEWGTGNTGELFFGEGSRLTVL.

This clonotype was recorded many times. V gene TRBV10-3 combines with J gene TRBJ2-5; a weak D match, TRBD1 (6 bases). The length of the CDR3 is 14 residues. CDR1 and CDR2 (germline): ENHRY, SYGVKD. Trimming took off 8 bases at V and 2 bases at J, with 15 bases between the two ends. The CDR3 bases are TGTGCCATCCGACAGGCCCATGGGCAAGAGACCCAGTACTTC. It encodes CAIRQAHGQETQYF.

The table lists this clonotype with a few counts. The chain joins TRBV10-3 to TRBJ1-1; D uncertain. CDR1 is ENHRY, CDR2 SYGVKD, per germline. There are 12 residues in the CDR3. V lost 3 bases to trimming and J lost 10 bases, with 12 bases between them. This chain's CDR3 is CAISEGPEGAFF. The CDR3 nucleotides are TGTGCCATCAGTGAAGGCCCCGAAGGAGCTTTCTTT.

The chain has TRBV3-1 and TRBJ2-5, with a tentative D call TRBD2 (5 bases). CDR1 is LGHDT and CDR2 is YNNKEL in the germline V gene (reference sequence). The CDR3 has 15 amino acids. The V gene lost 0 bases and the J gene lost 1 base, with 9 bases spanning the gap. The CDR3, as DNA: TGTGCCAGCAGCCAAGATCCAGCGGCCCAAGAGACCCAGTACTTC. It yields the protein CASSQDPAAQETQYF.

The chain couples TRBV20-1 to TRBJ2-5; D not certain. CDR3 length: 17 residues. Germline V gives CDR1 DFQATT, CDR2 SNEGSKA (reference sequence). Trimming took off 6 bases at V and 2 bases at J, with 25 bases between the two ends. CDR3: CSALPLVVVVLQETQYF. In nucleotides, the CDR3 is TGCAGTGCCCTTCCCCTAGTAGTAGTGGTTTTGCAAGAGACCCAGTACTTC.

This chain connects TRBV7-9 to TRBJ2-2; 8 positions match TRBD1. The germline V gene encodes CDR1 SEHNR and CDR2 FQNEAQ (reference sequence). J gave up 3 bases and V 4 bases, and 1 base lay outside the gene matches. This CDR3 has 14 residues. CDR3 in amino acids: CASSSDRDTGELFF. The CDR3 coding sequence is TGTGCCAGCAGCTCGGACAGGGACACCGGGGAGCTGTTTTTT.

This rearrangement joins TRBV11-1 to TRBJ2-2; perhaps TRBD1 as D (6 bases). Germline lookup yields CDR1 SGHAT and CDR2 FQDESV (reference sequence). CDR3 size: 18 residues. V dropped 6 bases and J dropped 0 bases, with 20 bases sitting between them. The CDR3 region is CASRVILSDSANTGELFF. CDR3 nucleotides: TGTGCCAGCAGGGTGATACTTTCGGACAGTGCGAACACCGGGGAGCTGTTTTTT.

V usage is TRBV15 and J usage is TRBJ2-3; no reliable D call. Germline V gene data show CDR1 as LNHNV and CDR2 as YYDKDF (reference sequence). The CDR3 extends over 15 amino acids. Between the trimmed V and J ends, which lost 4 bases and 0 bases, there was a span of 11 bases. CDR3 in amino acids: CATSKGERSTDTQYF. The DNA of the CDR3 is TGTGCCACCAGCAAGGGCGAGAGGAGCACAGATACGCAGTATTTT.

The count of this clonotype is one. The chain couples TRBV6-2 or TRBV6-3 to TRBJ2-1; no reliable D call. Germline values: CDR1 MNHEY, CDR2 SVGEGT. The V end was cut by 2 bases, the J end by 8 bases, with 13 bases between. The CDR3 has 14 amino acids. In DNA, the CDR3 is TGTGCCAGCAGTTACGACGAGCACAGCCATGAGCAGTTCTTC. Amino acids: CASSYDEHSHEQFF.

The chain links TRBV12-3 or TRBV12-4 to TRBJ2-1, with 9 bases matching TRBD2. Trimming removed 2 bases from V and 4 bases from J; junction bases left unmatched: 3. The CDR3 is 15 residues long. The CDR3 loop reads CASSLLREGYNEQFF. The CDR3 bases are TGTGCCAGCAGTTTATTGCGGGAGGGGTACAATGAGCAGTTCTTC.

This chain links TRBV15 with TRBJ2-2, with D perhaps matching TRBD1 (5 bases). V lost 0 bases and J lost 2, with 13 bases in between. The germline V gene has CDR1 LNHNV and CDR2 YYDKDF (reference sequence). This CDR3 has 17 residues. The CDR3 region is CATSRDRGFLNTGELFF. The CDR3 nucleotides are TGTGCCACCAGCAGAGATAGGGGTTTCTTAAACACCGGGGAGCTGTTTTTT.

The chain recombines TRBV7-8 with TRBJ1-5; 7 nucleotides line up with TRBD1. CDR1 SGHVS and CDR2 FQNEAQ come from the germline V gene. This CDR3 region has 14 residues. V lost 3 bases and J lost 6; bases outside the gene matches: 5. DNA of the CDR3: TGTGCCAGCAGCTTTTCGGGACAGCTTCAGCCCCAGCATTTT. This codes for CASSFSGQLQPQHF.

This clonotype was detected a few times. The CDR3 protein is CASSPGLLPQHF. DNA for the CDR3: TGTGCCAGCTCACCGGGACTCCTGCCCCAGCATTTT. The chain carries TRBV18 and TRBJ1-5, with D perhaps TRBD1 (5 bases). Germline CDR1 KGHSH, CDR2 LQKENI. Trimming pared 3 bases from V and 9 bases from J, leaving 9 bases between. The CDR3 has 12 residues.

There are a few counts of this clonotype. The V gene is TRBV6-1, the J gene TRBJ2-1; D might be TRBD2 (7 bases). CDR3 size: 17 residues. V lost 1 base and J lost 4, with 17 bases in between. Germline V gives CDR1 MNHNS, CDR2 SASEGT. CDR3 coding DNA: TGTGCCAGCAGTGAAGAAACGGGGGGCTTCAATTACAATGAGCAGTTCTTC. Residues: CASSEETGGFNYNEQFF.